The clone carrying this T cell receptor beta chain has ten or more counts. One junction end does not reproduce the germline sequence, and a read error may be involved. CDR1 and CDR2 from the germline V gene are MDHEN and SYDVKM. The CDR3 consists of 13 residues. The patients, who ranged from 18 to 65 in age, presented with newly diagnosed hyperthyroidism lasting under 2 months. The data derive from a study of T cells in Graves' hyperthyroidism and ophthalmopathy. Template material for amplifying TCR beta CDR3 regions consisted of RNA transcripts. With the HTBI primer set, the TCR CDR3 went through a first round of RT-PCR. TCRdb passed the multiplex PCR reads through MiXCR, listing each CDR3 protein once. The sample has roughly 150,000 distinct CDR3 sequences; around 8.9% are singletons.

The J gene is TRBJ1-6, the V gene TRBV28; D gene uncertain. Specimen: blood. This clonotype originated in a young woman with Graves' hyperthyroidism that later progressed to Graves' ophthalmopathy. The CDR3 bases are TGTGCCAGCAGTTCCCCCATCCAGCCGCGCTGGGACTTT. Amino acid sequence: CASSSPIQPRWDF.